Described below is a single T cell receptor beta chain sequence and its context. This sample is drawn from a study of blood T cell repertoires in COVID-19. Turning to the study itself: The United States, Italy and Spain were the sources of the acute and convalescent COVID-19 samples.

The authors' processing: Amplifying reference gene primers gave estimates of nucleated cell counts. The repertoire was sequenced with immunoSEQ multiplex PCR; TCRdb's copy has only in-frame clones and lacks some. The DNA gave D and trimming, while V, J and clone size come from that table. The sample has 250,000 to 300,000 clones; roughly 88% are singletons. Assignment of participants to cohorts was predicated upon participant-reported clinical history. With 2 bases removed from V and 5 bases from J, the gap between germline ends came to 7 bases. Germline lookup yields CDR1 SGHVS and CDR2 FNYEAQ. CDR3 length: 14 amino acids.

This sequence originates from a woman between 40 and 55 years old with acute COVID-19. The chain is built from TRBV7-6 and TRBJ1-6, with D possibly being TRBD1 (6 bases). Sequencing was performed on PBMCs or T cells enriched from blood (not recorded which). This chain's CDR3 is CASSLRGNNSPLHF. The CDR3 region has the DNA TGTGCCAGCAGCTTAAGGGGGAATAATTCACCCCTCCACTTT.